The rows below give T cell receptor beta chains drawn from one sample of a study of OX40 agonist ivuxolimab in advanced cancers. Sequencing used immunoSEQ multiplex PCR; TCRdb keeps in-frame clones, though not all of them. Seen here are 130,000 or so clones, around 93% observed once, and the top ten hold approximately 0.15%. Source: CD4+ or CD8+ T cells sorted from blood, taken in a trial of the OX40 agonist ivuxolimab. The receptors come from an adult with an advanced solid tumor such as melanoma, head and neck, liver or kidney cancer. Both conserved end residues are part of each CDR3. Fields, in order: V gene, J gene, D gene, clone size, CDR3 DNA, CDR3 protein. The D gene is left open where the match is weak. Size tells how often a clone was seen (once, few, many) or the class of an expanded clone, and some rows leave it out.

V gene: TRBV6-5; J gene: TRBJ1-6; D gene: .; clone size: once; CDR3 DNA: TGTGCCAGCAAAACCGGAGTGGGGAATTCACCCCTCCACTTT; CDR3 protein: CASKTGVGNSPLHF
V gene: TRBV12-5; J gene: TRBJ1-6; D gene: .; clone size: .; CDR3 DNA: TGTGCTAGTGGTCCCTCCAGCGTCGATTCACCCCTCCACTTT; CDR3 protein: CASGPSSVDSPLHF
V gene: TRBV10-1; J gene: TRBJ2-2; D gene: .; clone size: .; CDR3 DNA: TGCGCCAGCAGTGGGGGGGCCACCGGGGAGCTGTTTTTT; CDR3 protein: CASSGGATGELFF
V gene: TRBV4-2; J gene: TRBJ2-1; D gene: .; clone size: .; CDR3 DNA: TGTGCCAGCAGCCGAAGGGACTGGGCCCATGAGCAGTTCTTC; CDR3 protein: CASSRRDWAHEQFF
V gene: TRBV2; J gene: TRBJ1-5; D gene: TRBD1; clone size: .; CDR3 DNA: TGTGCCAGCCGATACAGACAGGGGGGCAATCAGCCCCAGCATTTT; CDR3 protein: CASRYRQGGNQPQHF
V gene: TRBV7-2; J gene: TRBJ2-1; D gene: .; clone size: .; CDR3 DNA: TGTGCCAGCAGCTTAGGGCTTTCCTCCTACAATGAGCAGTTCTTC; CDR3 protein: CASSLGLSSYNEQFF
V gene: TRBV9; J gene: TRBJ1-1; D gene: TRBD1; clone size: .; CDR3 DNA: TGTGCCAGCAGCGCAGATTTCAGGGGGGACACTGAAGCTTTCTTT; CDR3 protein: CASSADFRGDTEAFF
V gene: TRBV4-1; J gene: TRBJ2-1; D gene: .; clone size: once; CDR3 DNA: TGCGCCAGCAGCCAAGGAGGCCGGGAGAGGGGAAACTACAATGAGCAGTTCTTC; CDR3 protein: CASSQGGRERGNYNEQFF
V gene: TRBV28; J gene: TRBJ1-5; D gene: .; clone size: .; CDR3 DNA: TGTGCCAGCAGTTTAGGCGGGGGGCCTCAGCCCCAGCATTTT; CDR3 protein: CASSLGGGPQPQHF
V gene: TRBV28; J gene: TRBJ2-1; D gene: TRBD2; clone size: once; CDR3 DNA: TGTGCCAGCAGTTTACAGCGGGAGGGGGGGGATGAGCAGTTCTTC; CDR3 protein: CASSLQREGGDEQFF
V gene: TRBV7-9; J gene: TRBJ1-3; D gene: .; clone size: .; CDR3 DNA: TGTGCCAGCAGCCCTCTCCCGAGGTCTGGAAACACCATATATTTT; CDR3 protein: CASSPLPRSGNTIYF
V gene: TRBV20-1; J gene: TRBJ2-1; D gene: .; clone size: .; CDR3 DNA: TGCAGTGCTGACCCTCTGAATGAGCAGTTCTTC; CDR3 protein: CSADPLNEQFF
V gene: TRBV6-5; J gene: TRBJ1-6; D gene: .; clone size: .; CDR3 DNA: TGTGCCAGCAGTGAAAAACAGAATAGTTCACCCCTCCACTTT; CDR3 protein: CASSEKQNSSPLHF
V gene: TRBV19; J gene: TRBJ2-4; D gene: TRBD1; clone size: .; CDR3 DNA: TGTGCCAGTAGTTCTCCGGACAGGGGGCTAGCCAAAAACATTCAGTACTTC; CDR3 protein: CASSSPDRGLAKNIQYF
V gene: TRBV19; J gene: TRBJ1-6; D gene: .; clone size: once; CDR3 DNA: TGTGCCAGTAGTATCCGGGGGAGCCCCTATAATTCACCCCTCCACTTT; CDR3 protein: CASSIRGSPYNSPLHF
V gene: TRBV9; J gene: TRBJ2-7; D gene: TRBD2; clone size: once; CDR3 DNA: TGTGCCAGCAGCGTAGGGCAGGGAGGGACCTACGAGCAGTACTTC; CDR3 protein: CASSVGQGGTYEQYF
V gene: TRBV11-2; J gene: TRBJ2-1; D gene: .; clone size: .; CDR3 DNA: TGTGCCAGCAGCCCCTACAATGAGCAGTTCTTC; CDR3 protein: CASSPYNEQFF
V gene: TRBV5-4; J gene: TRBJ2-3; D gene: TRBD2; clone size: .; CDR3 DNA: TGTGCCAGCAGCTGGCGCAAGGTAGCGGGAGGGCCGGATACGCAGTATTTT; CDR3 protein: CASSWRKVAGGPDTQYF
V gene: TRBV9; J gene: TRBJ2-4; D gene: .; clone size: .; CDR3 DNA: TGTGCCAGCAGCGTAGAGCCAGCCCCACTAGCCAAAAACATTCAGTACTTC; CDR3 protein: CASSVEPAPLAKNIQYF
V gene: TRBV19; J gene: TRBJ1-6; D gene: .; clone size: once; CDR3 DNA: TGTGCCAGTGAAGGGACGTATGATAGCTCCTATAATTCACCCCTCCACTTT; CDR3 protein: CASEGTYDSSYNSPLHF
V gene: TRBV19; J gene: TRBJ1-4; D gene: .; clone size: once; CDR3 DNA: TGTGCCAGTAGTAACGGAAATATAGTGGAAAAACTGTTTTTT; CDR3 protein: CASSNGNIVEKLFF
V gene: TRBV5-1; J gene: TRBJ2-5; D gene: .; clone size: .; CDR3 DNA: TGCGCCAGCAGCTCAGGGACTCCCGGGATTGAGACCCAGTACTTC; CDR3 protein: CASSSGTPGIETQYF
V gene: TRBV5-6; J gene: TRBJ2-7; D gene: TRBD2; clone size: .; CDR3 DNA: TGTGCCAGCAACCTTAGCGGGAGGCTCCGGAACGAGCAGTACTTC; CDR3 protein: CASNLSGRLRNEQYF
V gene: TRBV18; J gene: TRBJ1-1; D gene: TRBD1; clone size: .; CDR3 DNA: TGTGCCAGCTCACTGACGGGACAGGGCCTGAACACTGAAGCTTTCTTT; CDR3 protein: CASSLTGQGLNTEAFF
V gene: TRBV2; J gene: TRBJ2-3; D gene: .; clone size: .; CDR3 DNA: TGTGCCAGCTCCCCCACGGCGGTCCGGGATACGCAGTATTTT; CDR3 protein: CASSPTAVRDTQYF
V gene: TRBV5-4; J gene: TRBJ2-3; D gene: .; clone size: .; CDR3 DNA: TGTGCCAGCAGTCGGGACCCAAGCACAGATACGCAGTATTTT; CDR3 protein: CASSRDPSTDTQYF
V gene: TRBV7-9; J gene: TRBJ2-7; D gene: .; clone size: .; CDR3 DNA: TGTGCCAGCAGCCCTAACATCGGGGGCAGGGGCTACGAGCAGTACTTC; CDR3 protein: CASSPNIGGRGYEQYF
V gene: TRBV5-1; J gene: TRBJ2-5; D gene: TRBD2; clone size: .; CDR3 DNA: TGCGCCAGCAGCTTGGAGGGACTAGGGCAAGAGACCCAGTACTTC; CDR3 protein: CASSLEGLGQETQYF
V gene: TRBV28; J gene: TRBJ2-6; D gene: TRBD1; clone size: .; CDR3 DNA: TGTGCCAGCAGTCAATACGGACAGGGGTTCTCTGGGGCCAACGTCCTGACTTTC; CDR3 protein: CASSQYGQGFSGANVLTF
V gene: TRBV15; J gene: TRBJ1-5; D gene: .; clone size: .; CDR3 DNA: TGTGCCACCACCCTCACCCTGACCGCTAGCAATCAGCCCCAGCATTTT; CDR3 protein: CATTLTLTASNQPQHF
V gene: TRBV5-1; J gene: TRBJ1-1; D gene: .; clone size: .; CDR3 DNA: TGCGCCAGCAACCCGGCGGGGGGAGGCACTGAAGCTTTCTTT; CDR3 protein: CASNPAGGGTEAFF
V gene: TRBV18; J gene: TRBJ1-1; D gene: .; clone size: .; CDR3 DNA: TGTGCCAGCTCACCACCCACAGGGACCACTGAAGCTTTCTTT; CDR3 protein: CASSPPTGTTEAFF
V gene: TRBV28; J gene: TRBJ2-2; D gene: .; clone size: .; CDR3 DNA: TGTGCCAGCCACTTTGGAGGGGTGATGAGGACCGGGGAGCTGTTTTTT; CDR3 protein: CASHFGGVMRTGELFF
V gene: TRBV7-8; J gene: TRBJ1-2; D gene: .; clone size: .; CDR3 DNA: TGTGCCAGCAGCCCAACGGGGGGATATGGCTACACCTTC; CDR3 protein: CASSPTGGYGYTF
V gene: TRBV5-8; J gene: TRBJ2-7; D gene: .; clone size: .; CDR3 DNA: TGTGCCAGCAGCTTGGACTGGGACTCTACCTACGAGCAGTACTTC; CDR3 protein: CASSLDWDSTYEQYF
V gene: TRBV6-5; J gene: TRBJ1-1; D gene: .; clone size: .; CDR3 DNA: TGTGCCAGCAGTTTTGGCAGGGACACTGAAGCTTTCTTT; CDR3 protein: CASSFGRDTEAFF
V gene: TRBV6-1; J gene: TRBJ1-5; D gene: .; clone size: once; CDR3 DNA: TGTGCCAGCAGTGAAGGGCAGGGTATCAATCAGCCCCAGCATTTT; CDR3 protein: CASSEGQGINQPQHF
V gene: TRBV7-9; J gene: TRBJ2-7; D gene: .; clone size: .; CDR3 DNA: TGTGCCAGCAGCCCTGAGCAGTACTTC; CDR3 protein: CASSPEQYF
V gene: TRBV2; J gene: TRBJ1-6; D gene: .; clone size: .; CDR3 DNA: TGTGCCAGCAGTGACTTGGGTCTGGGGTCACCCCTCCACTTT; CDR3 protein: CASSDLGLGSPLHF